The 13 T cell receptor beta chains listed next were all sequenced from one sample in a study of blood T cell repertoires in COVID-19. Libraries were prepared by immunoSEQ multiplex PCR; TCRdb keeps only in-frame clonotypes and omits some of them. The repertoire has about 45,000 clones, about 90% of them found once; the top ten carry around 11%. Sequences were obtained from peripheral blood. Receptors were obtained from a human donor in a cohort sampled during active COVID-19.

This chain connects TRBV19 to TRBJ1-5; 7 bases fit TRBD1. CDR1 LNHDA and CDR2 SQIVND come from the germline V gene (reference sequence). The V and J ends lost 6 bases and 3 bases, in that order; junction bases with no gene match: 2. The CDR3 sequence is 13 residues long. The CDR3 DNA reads TGTGCCAGTAGGGGGACAGCCAATCAGCCCCAGCATTTT. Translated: CASRGTANQPQHF.

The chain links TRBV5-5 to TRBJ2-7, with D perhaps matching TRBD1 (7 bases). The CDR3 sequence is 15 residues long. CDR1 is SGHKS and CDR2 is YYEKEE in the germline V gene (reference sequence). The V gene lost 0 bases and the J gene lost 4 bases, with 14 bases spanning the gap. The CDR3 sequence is CASSLVQGGRYEQYF. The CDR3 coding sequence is TGTGCCAGCAGCTTGGTGCAGGGGGGTCGATACGAGCAGTACTTC.

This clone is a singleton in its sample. The DNA of the CDR3 is TGTGCCAGCAGACAGGGGTCTGAGCAGTTCTTC. Its protein is CASRQGSEQFF. The chain uses TRBV6-4 and TRBJ2-1, with 7 positions matching TRBD1. After removal of 6 bases from V and 9 bases from J, the junction contained 2 bases not matched to a gene. The CDR3 has 11 amino acids. The germline CDR1 and CDR2 sequences are MRHNA and SNTAGT.

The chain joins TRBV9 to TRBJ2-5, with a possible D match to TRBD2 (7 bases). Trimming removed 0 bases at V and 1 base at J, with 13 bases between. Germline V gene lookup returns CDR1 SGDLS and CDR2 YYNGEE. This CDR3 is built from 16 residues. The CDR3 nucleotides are TGTGCCAGCAGCGTAGGGGTAGGGGGGGCCCAAGAGACCCAGTACTTC. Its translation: CASSVGVGGAQETQYF. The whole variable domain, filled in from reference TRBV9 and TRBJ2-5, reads DSGVTQTPKHLITATGQRVTLRCSPRSGDLSVYWYQQSLDQGLQFLIQYYNGEERAKGNILERFSAQQFPDLHSELNLSSLELGDSALYFCASSVGVGGAQETQYFGPGTRLLVL.

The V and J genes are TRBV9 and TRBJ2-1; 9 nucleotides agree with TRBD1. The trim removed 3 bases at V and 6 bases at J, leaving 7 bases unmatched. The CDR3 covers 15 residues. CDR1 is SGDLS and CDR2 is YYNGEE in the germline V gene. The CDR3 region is CASSDRDRVINEQFF. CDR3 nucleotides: TGTGCCAGCAGCGACCGGGACAGGGTCATCAATGAGCAGTTCTTC.

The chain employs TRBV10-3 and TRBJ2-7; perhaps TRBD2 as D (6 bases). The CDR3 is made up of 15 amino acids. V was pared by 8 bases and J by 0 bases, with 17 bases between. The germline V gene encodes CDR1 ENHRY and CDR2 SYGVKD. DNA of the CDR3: TGTGCCATCTCCTCTCGGGAGAAGAGCTCCTACGAGCAGTACTTC. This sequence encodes CAISSREKSSYEQYF.

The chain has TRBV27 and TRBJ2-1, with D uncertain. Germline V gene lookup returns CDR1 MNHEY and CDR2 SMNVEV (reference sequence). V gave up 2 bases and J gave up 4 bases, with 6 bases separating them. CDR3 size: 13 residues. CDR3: CASSLPNYNEQFF. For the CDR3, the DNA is TGTGCCAGCAGTTTACCAAATTACAATGAGCAGTTCTTC.

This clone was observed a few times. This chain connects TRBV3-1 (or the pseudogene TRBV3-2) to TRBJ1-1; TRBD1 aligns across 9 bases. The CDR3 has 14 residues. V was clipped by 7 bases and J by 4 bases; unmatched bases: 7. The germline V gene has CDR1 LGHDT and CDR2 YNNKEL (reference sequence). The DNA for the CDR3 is TGTGCCAGCACCTACGACAGGGGGATCACTGAAGCTTTCTTT. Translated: CASTYDRGITEAFF.

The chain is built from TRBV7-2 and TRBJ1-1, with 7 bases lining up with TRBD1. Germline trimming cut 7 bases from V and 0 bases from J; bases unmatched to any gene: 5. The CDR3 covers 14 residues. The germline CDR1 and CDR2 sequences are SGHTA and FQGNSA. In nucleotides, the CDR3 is TGTGCCAGCACCTTGGGACAGATGAACACTGAAGCTTTCTTT. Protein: CASTLGQMNTEAFF.

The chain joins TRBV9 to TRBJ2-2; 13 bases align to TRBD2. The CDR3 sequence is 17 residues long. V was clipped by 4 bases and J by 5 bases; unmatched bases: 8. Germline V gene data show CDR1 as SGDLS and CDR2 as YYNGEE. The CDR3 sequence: CASSRTSGSLVTGELFF. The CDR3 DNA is TGTGCCAGCAGCAGGACTAGCGGGAGTTTGGTGACCGGGGAGCTGTTTTTT.

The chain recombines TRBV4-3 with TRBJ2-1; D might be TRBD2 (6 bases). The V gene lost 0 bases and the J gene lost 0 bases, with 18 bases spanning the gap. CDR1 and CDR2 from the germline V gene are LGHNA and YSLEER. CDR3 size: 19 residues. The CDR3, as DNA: TGCGCCAGCAGCCAAGATGGGTCAATTCGGGGGAGCTCCTACAATGAGCAGTTCTTC. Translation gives CASSQDGSIRGSSYNEQFF.

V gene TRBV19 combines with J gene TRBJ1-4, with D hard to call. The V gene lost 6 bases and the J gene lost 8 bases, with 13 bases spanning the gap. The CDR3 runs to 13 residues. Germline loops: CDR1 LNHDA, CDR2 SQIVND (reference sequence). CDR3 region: CASRTVEREKLFF. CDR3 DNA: TGTGCCAGTAGGACGGTGGAGAGGGAAAAACTGTTTTTT.

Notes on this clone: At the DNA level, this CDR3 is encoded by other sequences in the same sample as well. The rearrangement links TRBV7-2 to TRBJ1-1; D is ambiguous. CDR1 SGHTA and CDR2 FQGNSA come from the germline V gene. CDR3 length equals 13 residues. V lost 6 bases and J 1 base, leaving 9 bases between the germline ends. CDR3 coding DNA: TGTGCCAGCAGAGAGGGTAGGAACACTGAAGCTTTCTTT. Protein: CASREGRNTEAFF.